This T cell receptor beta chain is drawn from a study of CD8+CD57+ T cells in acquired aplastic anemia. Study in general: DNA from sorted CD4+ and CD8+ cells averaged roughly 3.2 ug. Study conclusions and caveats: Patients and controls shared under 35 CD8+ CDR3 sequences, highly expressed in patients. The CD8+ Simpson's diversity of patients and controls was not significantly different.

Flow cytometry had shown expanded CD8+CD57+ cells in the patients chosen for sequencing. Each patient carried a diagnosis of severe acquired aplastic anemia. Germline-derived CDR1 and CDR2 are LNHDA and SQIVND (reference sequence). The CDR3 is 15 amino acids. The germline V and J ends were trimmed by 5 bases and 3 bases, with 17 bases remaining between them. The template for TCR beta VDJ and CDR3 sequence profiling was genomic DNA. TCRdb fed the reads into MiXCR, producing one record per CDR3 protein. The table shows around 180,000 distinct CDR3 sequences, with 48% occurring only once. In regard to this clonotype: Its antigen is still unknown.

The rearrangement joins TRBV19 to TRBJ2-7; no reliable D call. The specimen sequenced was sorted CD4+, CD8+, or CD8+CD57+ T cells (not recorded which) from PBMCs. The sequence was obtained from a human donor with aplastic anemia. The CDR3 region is CASSPLLNGFYEQYF. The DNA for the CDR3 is TGTGCCAGTAGTCCCCTTTTAAACGGGTTCTACGAGCAGTACTTC. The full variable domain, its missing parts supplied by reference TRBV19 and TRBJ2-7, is DGGITQSPKYLFRKEGQNVTLSCEQNLNHDAMYWYRQDPGQGLRLIYYSQIVNDFQKGDIAEGYSVSREKKESFPLTVTSAQKNPTAFYLCASSPLLNGFYEQYFGPGTRLTVT.